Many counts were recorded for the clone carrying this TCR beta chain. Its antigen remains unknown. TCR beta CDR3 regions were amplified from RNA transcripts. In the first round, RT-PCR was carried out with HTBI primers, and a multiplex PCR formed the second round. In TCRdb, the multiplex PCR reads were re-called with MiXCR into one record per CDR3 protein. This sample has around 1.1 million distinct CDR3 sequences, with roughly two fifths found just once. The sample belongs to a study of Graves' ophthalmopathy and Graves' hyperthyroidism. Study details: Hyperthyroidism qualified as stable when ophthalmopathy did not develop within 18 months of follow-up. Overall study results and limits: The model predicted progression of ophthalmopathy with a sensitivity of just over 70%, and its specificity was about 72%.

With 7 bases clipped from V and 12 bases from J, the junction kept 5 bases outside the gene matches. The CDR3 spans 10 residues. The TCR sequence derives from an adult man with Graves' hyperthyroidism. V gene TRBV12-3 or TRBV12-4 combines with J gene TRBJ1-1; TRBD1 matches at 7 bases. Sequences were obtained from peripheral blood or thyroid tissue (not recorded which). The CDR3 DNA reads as TGTGCCAGCAAGGGGGCAGGGCCTTTCTTT. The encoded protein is CASKGAGPFF.